Each of the 16 T cell receptor beta chains below was sequenced from the same sample in a study of metastatic and nonmetastatic thyroid tumors. TCRdb re-analyzed the PCR reads using MiXCR. The data show under 25,000 clones, just over 25% seen once. Before thyroid surgery, none of the patients had received any treatment. Material for sequencing was blood. These receptor sequences come from a male donor with papillary thyroid cancer or a benign thyroid nodule (not recorded which). Some clones in this sample may be carry-over from other donors' samples.

For this clone: A much larger clonotype is one base distant, so this may be a read error. Other DNA variants within this sample encode the same CDR3. The rearrangement uses TRBV18 and TRBJ1-3, with 7 bases that match TRBD1. This CDR3 spans 16 amino acids. CDR1 KGHSH and CDR2 LQKENI come from the germline V gene. The CDR3 DNA reads as TGCGCCAGCTCGCCAACGAGGGGGCAATCTGGAAACACCATATATTTT. The encoded protein is CASSPTRGQSGNTIYF.

This clone was picked up many times. The chain uses TRBV5-1 and TRBJ2-1; tentatively, D is TRBD1 (5 bases). Trimming took 0 bases from V and 10 from J, leaving 11 bases between them. Germline CDR1 is SGHRS and CDR2 is YFSETQ. This CDR3 is 13 amino acids long. CDR3 coding DNA: TGCGCCAGCAGCTTGGTGCAGGGAAGGGAGCAGTTCTTC. It specifies CASSLVQGREQFF.

This rearrangement joins TRBV20-1 to TRBJ2-2; D is possibly TRBD1 or TRBD2 (5 bases each). This CDR3 contains 16 residues. The germline gives CDR1 DFQATT, CDR2 SNEGSKA (reference sequence). Between the trimmed V and J ends, which lost 6 bases and 6 bases, there was a span of 23 bases. CDR3 protein: CSARWSGGGEPGELFF. The CDR3 DNA is TGCAGTGCAAGATGGTCTGGGGGTGGGGAGCCCGGGGAGCTGTTTTTT.

This clone was found a few times. This rearrangement joins TRBV7-2 to TRBJ2-7, with D perhaps assigned TRBD1 or TRBD2 (6 bases each). Germline values: CDR1 SGHTA, CDR2 FQGNSA. V lost 5 bases to trimming and J lost 2 bases, with 16 bases between them. The CDR3 has 15 residues. This chain's CDR3 is CASSPQPGATYEQYF. CDR3 nucleotide sequence: TGTGCCAGCAGCCCTCAGCCGGGGGCAACCTACGAGCAGTACTTC.

By share, this clone counts as medium-sized. The gene calls are TRBV30 and TRBJ1-5, with a weak D call TRBD1 (5 bases). The CDR3 length is 14 residues. Germline CDR1 GTSNPN, CDR2 SVGIG (reference sequence). V shed 4 bases and J shed 1 base, with 11 bases lying between them. The CDR3 nucleotides are TGTGCCTGGACCGAGGGGAACAGCAATCAGCCCCAGCATTTT. As protein: CAWTEGNSNQPQHF.

The CDR3 bases are TGTGCCAGCAGCTCAGGACAGGGGACAGATACGCAGTATTTT. Encoded protein: CASSSGQGTDTQYF. The rearrangement joins TRBV11-2 to TRBJ2-3, with 9 bases that match TRBD1. The germline V gene encodes CDR1 SGHAT and CDR2 FQNNGV. The CDR3 extends over 14 amino acids. With 4 bases clipped from V and 3 bases from J, the junction kept 2 bases outside the gene matches.

This clone rates as medium-sized. The chain combines TRBV12-3 or TRBV12-4 with TRBJ2-1; 7 bases are shared with TRBD2. V dropped 6 bases and J dropped 6; count of bases not matched to a gene: 11. The CDR3 extends over 15 amino acids. CDR3 sequence (DNA): TGTGCCAGCAGAGCCGGCACTAGCGACGTCAATGAGCAGTTCTTC. Its protein product is CASRAGTSDVNEQFF.

This clone has ten or more counts. The rearrangement links TRBV7-2 to TRBJ2-5; a possible D gene is TRBD2 (5 bases). V was clipped by 4 bases and J by 3 bases, with 9 bases between them. Germline assignment: CDR1 SGHTA and CDR2 FQGNSA. This CDR3 has 13 residues. CDR3 loop: CASSSRTEETQYF. Here the CDR3 DNA reads TGTGCCAGCAGCTCCCGGACTGAAGAGACCCAGTACTTC.

This clone has a count of ten or more. This sample also contains other DNA sequences that code for the same CDR3. V and J are TRBV10-3 and TRBJ2-7; TRBD2 matches 11 bases. The CDR3 extends over 15 amino acids. Trimming at V came to 0 bases and at J to 10 bases, leaving 8 bases not matched to a gene. Germline V lookup: CDR1 ENHRY, CDR2 SYGVKD. CDR3 in amino acids: CAISESSRLAGRQYF. The CDR3 DNA reads as TGTGCCATCAGTGAGTCTTCTCGACTAGCGGGAAGACAGTACTTC.

J is TRBJ2-2 and V is TRBV5-1; D gene unclear. CDR3 length equals 14 residues. From germline, CDR1 is SGHRS and CDR2 YFSETQ. V lost 0 bases to trimming and J lost 1 base, with 4 bases between them. The CDR3 coding sequence is TGCGCCAGCAGCTTGGGCCTGAACACCGGGGAGCTGTTTTTT. Protein sequence: CASSLGLNTGELFF.

The rearrangement joins TRBV6-1 to TRBJ1-5, with D perhaps matching TRBD1 (6 bases). The ends were cut back, 4 bases at V and 1 base at J, with 17 bases in the middle. Per the germline V gene, CDR1 is MNHNS and CDR2 is SASEGT. The CDR3 runs to 17 residues. The CDR3 DNA reads as TGTGCCAGCAGTGTTCGTGGCAGGGGTGGGAGCAATCAGCCCCAGCATTTT. Its protein is CASSVRGRGGSNQPQHF.

The rearrangement uses TRBV7-9 and TRBJ2-7; D call uncertain. V lost 1 base and J lost 5, with 15 bases in between. This CDR3 has 15 amino acids. Germline-derived CDR1 and CDR2 are SEHNR and FQNEAQ (reference sequence). The CDR3 nucleotides read TGTGCCAGCAGCTTAGTCTCACCCCTGGGGAACGAGCAGTACTTC. This codes for CASSLVSPLGNEQYF. The variable domain in full, with the rest retrieved from reference TRBV7-9 and TRBJ2-7, is DTGVSQNPRHKITKRGQNVTFRCDPISEHNRLYWYRQTLGQGPEFLTYFQNEAQLEKSRLLSDRFSAERPKGSFSTLEIQRTEQGDSAMYLCASSLVSPLGNEQYFGPGTRLTVT.

CDR3 bases: TGTGCCAGCAGCCCCGGGACAGCATGGGGCGAGCAGTACTTC. Amino acids: CASSPGTAWGEQYF. The chain is built from TRBV11-3 and TRBJ2-7; 7 positions match TRBD1. The CDR3 extends over 14 amino acids. Germline V gives CDR1 SGHNT, CDR2 YENEEA. V dropped 5 bases and J dropped 6; count of bases not matched to a gene: 10.

This clone was observed at least ten times. V gene TRBV11-2 combines with J gene TRBJ2-5; 11 bases match TRBD2. Germline V gives CDR1 SGHAT, CDR2 FQNNGV. CDR3 length equals 15 residues. V shed 6 bases and J 6 bases; nucleotides not matched to a gene: 9. CDR3 sequence (DNA): TGTGCCAGCAGACAACTAGCGGGGGTGTCCAAGACCCAGTACTTC. It codes for CASRQLAGVSKTQYF.

This clone has more than one count but fewer than ten. The chain joins TRBV6-4 to TRBJ2-5; weak D call: TRBD2 (5 bases). The assigned J gene may be wrong: the sequence end matches TRBJ2-1 better. The germline gives CDR1 MRHNA, CDR2 SNTAGT. There are 14 residues in the CDR3. CDR3 sequence reads: CASKPGFGNNEQFF. CDR3 bases: TGTGCCAGCAAGCCGGGATTTGGTAACAATGAGCAGTTCTTC.

This clone is categorized as medium-sized (0.01 to 0.1%). The chain has TRBV27 and TRBJ2-5; perhaps TRBD1 as D (6 bases). This CDR3 has 15 amino acids. V was clipped by 3 bases and J by 5 bases, with 16 bases between them. Germline V gives CDR1 MNHEY, CDR2 SMNVEV (reference sequence). The CDR3 spells CASSLGGTRGETQYF. CDR3 DNA: TGTGCCAGCAGTTTGGGTGGGACCAGGGGTGAGACCCAGTACTTC.